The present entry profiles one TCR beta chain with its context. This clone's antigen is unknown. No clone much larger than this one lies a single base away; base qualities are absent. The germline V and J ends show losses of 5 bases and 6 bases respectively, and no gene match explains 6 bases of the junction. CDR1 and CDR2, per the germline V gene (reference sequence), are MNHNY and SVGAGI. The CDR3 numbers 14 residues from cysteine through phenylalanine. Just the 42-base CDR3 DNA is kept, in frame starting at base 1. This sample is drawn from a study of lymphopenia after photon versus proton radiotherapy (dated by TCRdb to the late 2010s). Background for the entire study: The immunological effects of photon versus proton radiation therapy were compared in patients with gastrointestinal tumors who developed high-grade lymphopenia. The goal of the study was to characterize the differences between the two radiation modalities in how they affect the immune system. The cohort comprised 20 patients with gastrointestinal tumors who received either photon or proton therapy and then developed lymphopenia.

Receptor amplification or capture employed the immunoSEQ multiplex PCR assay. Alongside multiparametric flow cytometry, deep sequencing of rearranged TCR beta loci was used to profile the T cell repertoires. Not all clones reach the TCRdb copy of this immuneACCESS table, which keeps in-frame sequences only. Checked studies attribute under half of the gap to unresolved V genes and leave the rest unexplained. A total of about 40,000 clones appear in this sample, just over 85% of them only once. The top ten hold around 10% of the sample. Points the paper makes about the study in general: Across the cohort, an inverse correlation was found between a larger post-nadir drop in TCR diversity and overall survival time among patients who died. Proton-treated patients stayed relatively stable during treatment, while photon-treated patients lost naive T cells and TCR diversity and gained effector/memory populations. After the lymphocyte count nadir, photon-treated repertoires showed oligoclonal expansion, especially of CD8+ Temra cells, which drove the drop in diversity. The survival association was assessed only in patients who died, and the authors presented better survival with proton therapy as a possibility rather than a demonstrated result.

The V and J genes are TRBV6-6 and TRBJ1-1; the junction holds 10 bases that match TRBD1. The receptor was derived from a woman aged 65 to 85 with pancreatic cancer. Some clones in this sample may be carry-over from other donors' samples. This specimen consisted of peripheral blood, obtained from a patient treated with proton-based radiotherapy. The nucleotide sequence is TGTGCCAGCAGTCCCCCCGGGACAGGGGCTGAAGCTTTCTTT. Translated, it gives CASSPPGTGAEAFF.